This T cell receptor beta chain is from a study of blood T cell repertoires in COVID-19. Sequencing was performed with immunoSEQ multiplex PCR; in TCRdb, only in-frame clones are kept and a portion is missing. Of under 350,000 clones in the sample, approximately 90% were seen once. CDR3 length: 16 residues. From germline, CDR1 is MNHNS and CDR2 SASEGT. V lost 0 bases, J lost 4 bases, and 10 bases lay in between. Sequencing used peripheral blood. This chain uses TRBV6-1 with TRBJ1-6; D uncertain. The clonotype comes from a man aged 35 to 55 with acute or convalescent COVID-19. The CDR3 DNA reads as TGTGCCAGCAGTGAAGCGCGACACAGATATAATTCACCCCTCCACTTT. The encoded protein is CASSEARHRYNSPLHF.